A selection of T cell receptor beta chains follows, all from one sample in a study of Ad26.COV2.S vaccination and SARS-CoV-2 variants. Some clones are missing from TCRdb's copy, which holds only in-frame ones; the method was immunoSEQ multiplex PCR. This sample has roughly 500,000 clones; 89% occur once, and the top ten carry 2.5% to 3%. The sequencing used peripheral blood, collected in a trial of Ad26.COV2.S vaccine versus placebo. The receptors derive from a person aged 18-60 years who received the Ad26.COV2.S COVID-19 vaccine or a placebo. Both conserved end residues are part of each CDR3. Each record gives: J gene, D gene, CDR3 length, clone size, V gene, CDR3 protein, CDR3 DNA. A D gene is named only where the DNA matches it firmly. Clone size, where shown, is once, few, many, or a class for clones that have expanded.

j_gene: TRBJ1-5; d_gene: TRBD1; len: 13; abundance: .; v_gene: TRBV12-3/TRBV12-4; CDR3aa: CASKGGRGQPQHF; CDR3nt: TGTGCCAGCAAGGGTGGCAGGGGGCAGCCCCAGCATTTT
j_gene: TRBJ2-7; d_gene: .; len: 14; abundance: .; v_gene: TRBV6-5; CDR3aa: CASSLRDGPYEQYF; CDR3nt: TGTGCCAGCAGTCTCCGGGACGGGCCCTACGAGCAGTACTTC
j_gene: TRBJ2-3; d_gene: TRBD2; len: 16; abundance: .; v_gene: TRBV5-1; CDR3aa: CASSLSPSGHTDTQYF; CDR3nt: TGCGCCAGCAGCTTGTCTCCTAGCGGTCACACAGATACGCAGTATTTT
j_gene: TRBJ2-2; d_gene: .; len: 16; abundance: medium-sized; v_gene: TRBV12-5; CDR3aa: CASGLEPRQNTGELFF; CDR3nt: TGTGCTAGTGGTTTGGAACCCCGACAGAACACCGGGGAGCTGTTTTTT
j_gene: TRBJ1-5; d_gene: .; len: 14; abundance: few; v_gene: TRBV5-1; CDR3aa: CASSLGLSKDPQHF; CDR3nt: TGCGCCAGCAGCTTGGGACTCTCCAAGGATCCCCAGCATTTT
j_gene: TRBJ2-3; d_gene: .; len: 15; abundance: .; v_gene: TRBV5-8; CDR3aa: CASSLNGRTTDTQYF; CDR3nt: TGTGCCAGCAGCTTGAATGGTAGGACTACAGATACGCAGTATTTT
j_gene: TRBJ2-2; d_gene: .; len: 14; abundance: .; v_gene: TRBV7-3; CDR3aa: CASSLRGGAGELFF; CDR3nt: TGTGCCAGCAGCTTAAGAGGGGGTGCCGGGGAGCTGTTTTTT
j_gene: TRBJ1-5; d_gene: .; len: 14; abundance: .; v_gene: TRBV6-5; CDR3aa: CASRFSGFNQPQHF; CDR3nt: TGTGCCAGCAGGTTTTCAGGGTTCAATCAGCCCCAGCATTTT
j_gene: TRBJ2-7; d_gene: TRBD2; len: 14; abundance: .; v_gene: TRBV5-5; CDR3aa: CASTGGANSYEQYF; CDR3nt: TGTGCCAGCACCGGGGGGGCAAACTCCTACGAGCAGTACTTC
j_gene: TRBJ2-2; d_gene: .; len: 13; abundance: .; v_gene: TRBV11-3; CDR3aa: CASSLEGTGELFF; CDR3nt: TGTGCCAGCAGCTTAGAGGGCACCGGGGAGCTGTTTTTT
j_gene: TRBJ2-1; d_gene: TRBD2; len: 15; abundance: .; v_gene: TRBV5-1; CDR3aa: CASSFRGGTYNEQFF; CDR3nt: TGCGCCAGCAGCTTTCGGGGGGGAACATACAATGAGCAGTTCTTC
j_gene: TRBJ1-4; d_gene: TRBD1; len: 15; abundance: .; v_gene: TRBV5-1; CDR3aa: CASSALTGGNEKLFF; CDR3nt: TGCGCCAGCAGCGCGCTGACAGGGGGTAATGAAAAACTGTTTTTT
j_gene: TRBJ2-2; d_gene: .; len: 14; abundance: .; v_gene: TRBV5-4; CDR3aa: CASSSSGYTGELFF; CDR3nt: TGTGCCAGCAGCTCAAGCGGCTACACCGGGGAGCTGTTTTTT
j_gene: TRBJ2-5; d_gene: .; len: 13; abundance: .; v_gene: TRBV6-5; CDR3aa: CASRRRIQETQYF; CDR3nt: TGTGCCAGCCGCCGCAGGATCCAAGAGACCCAGTACTTC
j_gene: TRBJ2-5; d_gene: TRBD2; len: 15; abundance: once; v_gene: TRBV5-1; CDR3aa: CASSPTSGGQETQYF; CDR3nt: TGCGCCAGCAGCCCGACTAGCGGGGGCCAAGAGACCCAGTACTTC
j_gene: TRBJ2-7; d_gene: .; len: 17; abundance: .; v_gene: TRBV5-3; CDR3aa: CARSIDLGHPHSYEQYF; CDR3nt: TGTGCCAGAAGCATTGATCTCGGACATCCGCACTCCTACGAGCAGTACTTC
j_gene: TRBJ1-4; d_gene: TRBD1; len: 17; abundance: .; v_gene: TRBV19; CDR3aa: CASSPGTGYFFNEKLFF; CDR3nt: TGTGCCAGTAGTCCCGGGACAGGGTACTTCTTTAATGAAAAACTGTTTTTT
j_gene: TRBJ1-1; d_gene: .; len: 16; abundance: .; v_gene: TRBV4-3; CDR3aa: CASSQLAAATNTEAFF; CDR3nt: TGCGCCAGCAGCCAACTTGCAGCAGCCACGAACACTGAAGCTTTCTTT
j_gene: TRBJ2-3; d_gene: TRBD2; len: 15; abundance: .; v_gene: TRBV13; CDR3aa: CASSPWRESSGTQYF; CDR3nt: TGTGCCAGCAGCCCCTGGCGGGAGAGTTCAGGTACGCAGTATTTT
j_gene: TRBJ2-1; d_gene: .; len: 15; abundance: .; v_gene: TRBV5-1; CDR3aa: CASSLDTVSNNEQFF; CDR3nt: TGCGCCAGCAGCTTGGATACAGTGTCGAACAATGAGCAGTTCTTC
j_gene: TRBJ2-1; d_gene: TRBD2; len: 17; abundance: .; v_gene: TRBV15; CDR3aa: CATSRYGGLAGDNEQFF; CDR3nt: TGTGCCACCAGCAGATACGGGGGACTAGCGGGAGACAATGAGCAGTTCTTC
j_gene: TRBJ1-1; d_gene: .; len: 17; abundance: .; v_gene: TRBV4-3; CDR3aa: CASSQEWTPGLNTEAFF; CDR3nt: TGCGCCAGCAGCCAAGAATGGACTCCGGGGTTGAACACTGAAGCTTTCTTT